This T cell receptor (beta chain) appears in the sequencing data of a study of response to subunit inactivated influenza vaccine. TCRdb reprocessed the RT-PCR reads via MiXCR and lists one record per CDR3 protein. In the table there are about 500,000 distinct CDR3 sequences, more than 7% of which are singletons. Trimming removed 8 bases at V and 4 bases at J, with 14 bases between. The CDR3 length is 13 residues. Germline V CDR1 and CDR2: MNHEY, SVGEGT. This clonotype came up a few times. Its antigen is undetermined. Study-wide results and limits: There was a suggestion from the authors that each seasonal influenza vaccination recruits few new T cells.

This sequence joins TRBV6-2 or TRBV6-3 and TRBJ1-2; possibly TRBD1 for D (5 bases). This TCR came from a man aged 50 to 69 who received an inactivated influenza vaccine. Specimen: PBMCs from blood, collected around 2 years after vaccination. CDR3 loop: CASRTGGTYGYTF. CDR3 in DNA: TGTGCCAGCCGAACTGGGGGGACCTATGGCTACACCTTC.